This T cell receptor beta chain came from a study of blood T cell repertoires in COVID-19. In the source study's methods: Amplification of reference gene primers provided the estimated nucleated cell counts. Generated by immunoSEQ multiplex PCR, the TCRdb table keeps only in-frame clones and is missing some. V, J and clone size were drawn from that table, and D and trimming were deduced from the DNA. The sample contains around 270,000 clones, 70% to 90% of which appear only once. This CDR3 is 15 amino acids long. Trimming cost V 3 bases and J 7 bases; bases outside gene matches: 11. CDR1 and CDR2 (germline): LGHNA, YSLEER.

The chain joins TRBV4-3 to TRBJ2-7, with 8 bases fitting TRBD2. Sequencing was carried out using peripheral blood. The sequence was obtained from a woman aged 60-75 years with COVID-19, enrolled during active disease. CDR3 protein: CASSHGQRGPKEQYF. The CDR3 region has the DNA TGCGCCAGCAGCCATGGCCAGCGGGGGCCGAAGGAGCAGTACTTC.